This T cell receptor (beta chain) was obtained from a study of CD8+ T cells in alopecia areata. Study-level background: Each of the treated patients was given oral tofacitinib, 5 to 10 mg twice daily, for moderate-to-severe alopecia areata. Points from the study as a whole: Although TCR sharing was seen in mice, sharing across patients was less clear, possibly for HLA-related reasons. On tofacitinib, scalp clonality and expanded CD8+ clones among top 100 fell significantly. Many expanded lesional clones remained in scalp and blood on tofacitinib.

Reverse transcribed after extraction, RNA yielded cDNA as the sequencing template. Repertoires were generated with immunoSEQ multiplex PCR, while TCRdb's copy carries only in-frame clones and drops some. Of more than 110,000 clones in the sample, roughly four fifths were seen once. To note about this clone: The antigen remains unidentified.

Treatment specified: oral pan-JAK inhibitor, 5-10 mg twice daily. This clonotype was sampled from a human donor with alopecia areata. The sequences come from CD8+ T cells sorted from blood, collected at week 4, from a patient treated with tofacitinib.

CDR3 region: CASSQVARGASYEQYF. The CDR3 DNA reads as TGCGCCAGCAGCCAAGTTGCGCGGGGGGCCTCCTACGAGCAGTACTTC. The chain joins TRBV4-1 to TRBJ2-7, with TRBD2 identical over 8 bases. The CDR3 sequence is 16 residues long. The ends lost 1 base at V and 0 bases at J; junction bases unmatched: 5. The germline V gene encodes CDR1 MGHRA and CDR2 YSYEKL.